The 11 T cell receptor beta chains given below trace back to one sample, sequenced in a study of beta chain features in type 1 diabetes (dated by TCRdb to 2017 to 2018). To prepare the library, the immunoSEQ multiplex PCR assay was applied. All of the isolated RNA was reverse transcribed with the High Capacity cDNA Reverse Transcription Kit, so expressed TCRB transcripts were sequenced. The source is immuneACCESS, and TCRdb retained only in-frame sequences with V and J called. Part of the clones is not carried over; for the studies checked, unresolved V genes explain less than half of this, and the remainder is unexplained. For this sample there are fewer than 900,000 clones; about 17% appear just once. 0.02% to 0.03% of the sample belongs to the ten largest clones. Sequencing was performed on naive CD4+ T cells from blood. The cell subset or site label for this specimen denotes: true naive CD4+ T cells. Receptor source: a woman aged 18 to 35 in good health.

The V call is TRBV6-5, the J call TRBJ1-2, with TRBD1 matching over 7 bases. J gave up 4 bases and V 5 bases, and 1 base lay outside the gene matches. Germline V gives CDR1 MNHEY, CDR2 SVGAGI. The CDR3 is made up of 12 amino acids. The CDR3: CASSDRVYGYTF. The CDR3 nucleotides are TGTGCCAGCAGTGACAGGGTCTATGGCTACACCTTC.

A few counts support this clone. This chain joins TRBV5-1 and TRBJ2-7; TRBD2 matches at 13 bases. The ends lost 4 bases at V and 5 bases at J; junction bases unmatched: 6. The CDR3 is made up of 15 amino acids. Germline-derived CDR1 and CDR2 are SGHRS and YFSETQ. CDR3 sequence reads: CASSEGLAGIDEQYF. The CDR3 DNA is TGCGCCAGCAGCGAGGGACTAGCGGGGATCGACGAGCAGTACTTC.

The chain is built from TRBV28 and TRBJ2-5; 8 bases fit TRBD2. This CDR3 is built from 14 residues. CDR1 is MDHEN and CDR2 is SYDVKM in the germline V gene. With 8 bases clipped from V and 8 bases from J, the junction kept 13 bases outside the gene matches. The CDR3 nucleotides read TGTGCCAGCGGGGATCCGGGACTAGAGTATACCCAGTACTTC. It yields the protein CASGDPGLEYTQYF.

The V call is TRBV19, the J call TRBJ2-5, with D unclear. From germline, CDR1 is LNHDA and CDR2 SQIVND (reference sequence). This CDR3 is built from 13 residues. Trimming stripped 5 bases from V and 2 bases from J, with 9 bases between. The DNA of the CDR3 is TGTGCCAGTAGTCGAGACGTACAAGAGACCCAGTACTTC. This codes for CASSRDVQETQYF.

This clone has more than one count but fewer than ten. The chain carries TRBV18 and TRBJ1-3; D is perhaps TRBD1 (5 bases). The CDR3 totals 15 residues. In germline, CDR1 is KGHSH, CDR2 LQKENI. V was cut by 4 bases and J by 0 bases, with 10 bases left in between. As DNA, the CDR3 is TGTGCCAGCTCACTCGGACAAATCTCTGGAAACACCATATATTTT. Residues: CASSLGQISGNTIYF.

This clone appeared a few times. The chain uses TRBV25-1 and TRBJ2-7; D not resolved. This CDR3 has 12 residues. V lost 2 bases, J lost 6 bases, and 8 bases lay in between. Germline V gene lookup returns CDR1 MGHDK and CDR2 SYGVNS. In DNA, the CDR3 is TGTGCCAGCAGTGAACATCCTTCCGAGCAGTACTTC. It yields the protein CASSEHPSEQYF.

The gene calls are TRBV9 and TRBJ2-5; D not certain. Germline V gene data show CDR1 as SGDLS and CDR2 as YYNGEE. The CDR3 length is 15 residues. Trimming cost V 3 bases and J 3 bases, with 15 bases left between them. For the CDR3, the DNA is TGTGCCAGCAGCGCGGGCGGCTACACGAAAGAGACCCAGTACTTC. It codes for CASSAGGYTKETQYF. Full variable domain (missing parts from reference TRBV9 and TRBJ2-5): DSGVTQTPKHLITATGQRVTLRCSPRSGDLSVYWYQQSLDQGLQFLIQYYNGEERAKGNILERFSAQQFPDLHSELNLSSLELGDSALYFCASSAGGYTKETQYFGPGTRLLVL.

The rearrangement uses TRBV14 and TRBJ1-1, with D unclear. The CDR3 covers 13 residues. V lost 4 bases, J lost 1 base, and 7 bases lay in between. Germline V gene sequence: CDR1 SGHDN, CDR2 FVKESK. The CDR3 DNA is TGTGCCAGCAGCCCACAGTGGAACACTGAAGCTTTCTTT. Translation gives CASSPQWNTEAFF.

This clone was found a few times. The rearrangement joins TRBV21-1 to TRBJ1-5. TRBV21-1 is a known pseudogene. The CDR3 contains 17 residues. The CDR3 bases are TGTGCCAGCAGCAACCCCCGGGGGTCCGGGTCCAATCAGCCCCAGCATTTT. Amino acids: CASSNPRGSGSNQPQHF.

The CDR3, as DNA: TGTGCCAGCAAAATAGAGACAGAGAACACTGAAGCTTTCTTT. It translates to CASKIETENTEAFF. This chain connects TRBV2 to TRBJ1-1; a possible D gene is TRBD1 (5 bases). The CDR3 runs to 14 residues. V was trimmed by 7 bases and J by 1 base, leaving 13 bases between them. Germline CDR1 reads SNHLY; CDR2 reads FYNNEI.

This clone came up a few times. The V and J genes are TRBV5-6 and TRBJ2-7, with D perhaps being TRBD1 or TRBD2 (5 bases each). The germline gives CDR1 SGHDT, CDR2 YYEEEE. CDR3 length: 16 amino acids. The V and J ends lost 0 bases and 0 bases respectively, with 13 bases between them. CDR3 in amino acids: CASSLGAGSVSYEQYF. The CDR3, as DNA: TGTGCCAGCAGCTTGGGGGCAGGGAGTGTCTCCTACGAGCAGTACTTC.